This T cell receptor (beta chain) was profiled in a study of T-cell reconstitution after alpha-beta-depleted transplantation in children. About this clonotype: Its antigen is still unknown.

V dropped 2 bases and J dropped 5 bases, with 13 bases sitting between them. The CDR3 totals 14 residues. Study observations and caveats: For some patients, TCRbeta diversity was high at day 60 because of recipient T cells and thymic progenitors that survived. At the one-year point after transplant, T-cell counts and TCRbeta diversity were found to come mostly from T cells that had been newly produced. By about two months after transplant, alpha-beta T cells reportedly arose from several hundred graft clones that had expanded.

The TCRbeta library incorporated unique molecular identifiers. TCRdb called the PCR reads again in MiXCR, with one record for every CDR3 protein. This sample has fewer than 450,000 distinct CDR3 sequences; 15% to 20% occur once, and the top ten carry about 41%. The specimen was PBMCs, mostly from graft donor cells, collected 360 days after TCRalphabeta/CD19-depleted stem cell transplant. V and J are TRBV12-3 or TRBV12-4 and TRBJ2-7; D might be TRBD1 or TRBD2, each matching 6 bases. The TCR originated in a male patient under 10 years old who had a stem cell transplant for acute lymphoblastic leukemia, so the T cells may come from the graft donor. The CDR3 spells CASSLRSGANEQYF. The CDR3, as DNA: TGTGCCAGCAGTTTACGATCGGGGGCGAACGAGCAGTACTTC.